Here is one TCR beta chain with its context. How the authors handled the data: Using reference gene primer amplification, nucleated cell counts were estimated. Profiling relied on immunoSEQ multiplex PCR, and the TCRdb table lists in-frame clones only, not all of them. The DNA was the basis for D and trimming; V, J and clone size are from that table. Found here are 300,000 to 350,000 clones, about 90% of them singletons; the top ten hold 3% to 4%. These data belong to a study of blood T cell repertoires in COVID-19. Study in general: In each case, the material was cDNA or gDNA derived from T cells, B-cell-depleted T cells, or PBMCs.

The V end was cut by 7 bases, the J end by 6 bases, with 16 bases between. This CDR3 comprises 14 residues. Germline V gene data show CDR1 as MGHRA and CDR2 as YSYEKL. Sequences were obtained from peripheral blood. The chain uses TRBV4-1 and TRBJ2-1, with a tentative D call TRBD2 (6 bases). The sequence was obtained from a woman aged 18-29 years who had recovered from COVID-19. The CDR3 DNA follows: TGCGCCAGCACGGGACTCACCATGGGCAATGAGCAGTTCTTC. It translates to CASTGLTMGNEQFF.